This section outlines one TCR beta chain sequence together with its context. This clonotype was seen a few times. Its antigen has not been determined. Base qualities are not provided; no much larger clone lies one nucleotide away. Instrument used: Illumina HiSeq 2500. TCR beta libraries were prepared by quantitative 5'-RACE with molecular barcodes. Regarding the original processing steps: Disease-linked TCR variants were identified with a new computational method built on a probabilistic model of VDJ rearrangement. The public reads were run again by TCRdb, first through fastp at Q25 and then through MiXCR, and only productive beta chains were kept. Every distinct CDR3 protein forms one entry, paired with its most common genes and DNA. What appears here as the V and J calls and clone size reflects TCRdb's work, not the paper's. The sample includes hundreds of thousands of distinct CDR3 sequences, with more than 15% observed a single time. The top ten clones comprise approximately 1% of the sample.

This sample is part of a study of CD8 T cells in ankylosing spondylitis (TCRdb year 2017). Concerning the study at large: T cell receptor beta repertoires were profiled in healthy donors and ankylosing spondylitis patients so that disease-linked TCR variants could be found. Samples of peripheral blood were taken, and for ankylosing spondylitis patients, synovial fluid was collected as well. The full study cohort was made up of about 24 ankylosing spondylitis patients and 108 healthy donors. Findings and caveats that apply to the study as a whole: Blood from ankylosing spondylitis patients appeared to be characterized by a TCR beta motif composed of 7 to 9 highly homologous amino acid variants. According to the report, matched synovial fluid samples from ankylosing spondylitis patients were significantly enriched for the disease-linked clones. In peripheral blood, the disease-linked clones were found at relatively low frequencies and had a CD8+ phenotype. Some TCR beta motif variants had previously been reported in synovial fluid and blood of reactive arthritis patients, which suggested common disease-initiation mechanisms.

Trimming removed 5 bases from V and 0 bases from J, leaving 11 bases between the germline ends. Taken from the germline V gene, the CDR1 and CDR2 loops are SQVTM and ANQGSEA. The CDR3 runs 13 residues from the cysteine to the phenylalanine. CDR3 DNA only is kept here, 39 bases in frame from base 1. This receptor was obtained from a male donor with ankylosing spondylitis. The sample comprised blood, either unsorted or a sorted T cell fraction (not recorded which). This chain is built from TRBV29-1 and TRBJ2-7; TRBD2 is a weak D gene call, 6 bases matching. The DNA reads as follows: TGCAGCGTTCAGGACGGGAGCTCCTACGAGCAGTACTTC. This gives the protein CSVQDGSSYEQYF.